This TCR beta chain stems from a study of low-dose radiotherapy and immunotherapy resistance in tumors. As for the study in general: For Cohort 1, fractions of 0.5 Gy were given every 2 weeks, reaching 6.5 Gy overall. The study gave Cohort 2 1 Gy per fraction every two weeks, totaling 13 Gy over 26 weeks. Patients were on oral aspirin 300 mg taken daily for four cycles from cycle 1 day 1.

cDNA synthesis used a TRAV/TRBV-specific primer set for both chains. For amplifying TCRs, the PCR ran for about 22 cycles with Phusion, which was used together with a constant-region primer and the adapter on the V primers. Amplification of the isolated mRNA used in vitro transcription. TCRdb re-called the reads through MiXCR, storing one row per CDR3 protein. Of 8,300 or so distinct CDR3 sequences in the sample, approximately 57% are singletons; the top ten hold about 9%. This TCR was recovered from a human donor with advanced metastatic prostate, ovarian, gallbladder or colorectal cancer (not recorded which). This table probably holds off-target reads from a library built for another chain.

CDR3 protein: CSGGSVAARDEQFF. In DNA form, the CDR3 reads TGCAGCGGGGGGAGCGTGGCAGCAAGGGATGAGCAGTTCTTC. The chain links TRBV29-1 to TRBJ2-1, with D perhaps being TRBD1 or TRBD2 (5 bases each). The germline gives CDR1 SQVTM, CDR2 ANQGSEA. CDR3 length: 14 residues. The V gene lost 7 bases and the J gene lost 8 bases, with 21 bases spanning the gap.